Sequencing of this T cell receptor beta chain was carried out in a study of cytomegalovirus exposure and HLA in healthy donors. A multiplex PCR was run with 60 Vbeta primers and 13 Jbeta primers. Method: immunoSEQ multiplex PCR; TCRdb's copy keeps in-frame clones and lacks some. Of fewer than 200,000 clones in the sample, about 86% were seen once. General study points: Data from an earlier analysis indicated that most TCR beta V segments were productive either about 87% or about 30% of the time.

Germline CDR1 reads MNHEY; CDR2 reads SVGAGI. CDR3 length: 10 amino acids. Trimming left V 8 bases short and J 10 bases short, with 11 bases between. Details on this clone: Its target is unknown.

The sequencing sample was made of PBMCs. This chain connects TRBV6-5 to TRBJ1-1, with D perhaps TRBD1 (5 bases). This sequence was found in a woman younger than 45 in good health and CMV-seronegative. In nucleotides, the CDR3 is TGTGCCAGCGGTTCGGGGGGAGCTTTCTTT. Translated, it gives CASGSGGAFF.